Each of the 18 T cell receptor beta chains below was sequenced from the same sample in a study of T cell responses to AZD1222 COVID-19 vaccine. The data were produced by immunoSEQ multiplex PCR, yet TCRdb's version contains in-frame clones alone and is incomplete. The table shows about 140,000 clones, with approximately 89% occurring only once. Sequenced here: peripheral blood, sampled 28 days after the second AZD1222 dose. The receptors were gathered from an adult who received the AZD1222 COVID-19 vaccine.

CDR3 bases: TGTGCCAGCAGCCAAGTCCGGGACACTGAAGCTTTCTTT. It specifies CASSQVRDTEAFF. The V and J genes are TRBV4-2 and TRBJ1-1; D is uncertain. V lost 1 base and J 3 bases, leaving 6 bases between the germline ends. This CDR3 region has 13 residues. The germline V gene encodes CDR1 LGHNA and CDR2 YNFKEQ.

As for this clone: Sequence at one end of the junction differs from germline and may be a read error. This sequence joins TRBV19 and TRBJ1-1, with D possibly TRBD1 on 6 matching bases. CDR1 and CDR2 from the germline V gene are LNHDA and SQIVND (reference sequence). This CDR3 has 12 residues. The chain's CDR3 is CASTQSGADAFF. Written as DNA, the CDR3 is TGTGCCAGTACCCAATCGGGGGCTGACGCTTTCTTT.

This clone has more than one count but fewer than ten. The chain links TRBV9 to TRBJ2-7; the match to TRBD2 covers 14 bases. This CDR3 spans 15 amino acids. V was clipped by 4 bases and J by 6 bases; unmatched bases: 6. Germline V gene data show CDR1 as SGDLS and CDR2 as YYNGEE. CDR3 DNA: TGTGCCAGCAGCTCCCGGGGACTAGCGGGAGTCGAGCAGTACTTC. It encodes CASSSRGLAGVEQYF.

The chain employs TRBV11-2 and TRBJ1-1, with 7 nucleotides matching TRBD1. V was pared by 11 bases and J by 0 bases, with 6 bases of the junction left unmatched. The germline CDR1 and CDR2 sequences are SGHAT and FQNNGV. The CDR3 runs to 13 residues. The CDR3 here is CAVRGLLNTEAFF. CDR3 coding DNA: TGTGCCGTAAGGGGGCTGCTGAACACTGAAGCTTTCTTT.

The chain employs TRBV20-1 and TRBJ2-5; 9 bases match TRBD2. With 3 bases clipped from V and 5 bases from J, the junction kept 10 bases outside the gene matches. The CDR3 runs 15 residues. Germline assignment: CDR1 DFQATT and CDR2 SNEGSKA (reference sequence). The CDR3 DNA reads TGCAGTGCTAGTAGAAATAGCGGGAGTGAGGAGACCCAGTACTTC. Translated: CSASRNSGSEETQYF.

The chain recombines TRBV28 with TRBJ1-3; D remains unclear. V dropped 7 bases and J dropped 0 bases, with 10 bases sitting between them. CDR1 and CDR2 (germline): MDHEN, SYDVKM. The length of the CDR3 is 14 residues. The CDR3 here is CASKGPFSGNTIYF. The CDR3 nucleotides read TGTGCCAGCAAAGGTCCCTTCTCTGGAAACACCATATATTTT.

The DNA for the CDR3 is TGTGCCAGCAGCCTCTCGGGGGGGACAGGCGAGCAGTACTTC. The encoded protein is CASSLSGGTGEQYF. The V and J genes are TRBV14 and TRBJ2-7, with D perhaps given as TRBD1 or TRBD2 (8 bases each). Germline CDR1 SGHDN, CDR2 FVKESK. This CDR3 region has 14 residues. V gave up 4 bases and J gave up 6 bases, with 16 bases separating them. Full variable domain (outside the CDR3, taken from reference TRBV14 and TRBJ2-7): EAGVTQFPSHSVIEKGQTVTLRCDPISGHDNLYWYRRVMGKEIKFLLHFVKESKQDESGMPNNRFLAERTGGTYSTLKVQPAELEDSGVYFCASSLSGGTGEQYFGPGTRLTVT.

V usage is TRBV4-3 and J usage is TRBJ2-3, with 11 nucleotides matching TRBD2. CDR3 length: 16 amino acids. Germline CDR1 and CDR2: LGHNA and YSLEER. Losses at the gene ends were 1 base for V and 1 base for J; bases not matched to a gene: 1. CDR3 sequence reads: CASSQVAGGGTDTQYF. The DNA of the CDR3 is TGCGCCAGCAGCCAAGTAGCGGGAGGGGGCACAGATACGCAGTATTTT.

The chain joins TRBV6-1 to TRBJ2-7, with D possibly matching TRBD1 (5 bases). Germline V gene data show CDR1 as MNHNS and CDR2 as SASEGT. The CDR3 consists of 14 residues. Trimming stripped 2 bases from V and 0 bases from J, with 8 bases between. DNA for the CDR3: TGTGCCAGCAGTGAAAGGGGCAGCTCCTACGAGCAGTACTTC. Amino acids: CASSERGSSYEQYF.

This rearrangement joins TRBV30 to TRBJ2-3; the match to TRBD2 covers 9 bases. Germline V gene sequence: CDR1 GTSNPN, CDR2 SVGIG (reference sequence). J was trimmed by 4 bases and V by 5 bases; bases with no gene match: 10. This CDR3 region has 15 residues. This CDR3 is CAWSQGLAWADTQYF. The CDR3, as DNA: TGTGCCTGGTCCCAGGGACTAGCCTGGGCAGATACGCAGTATTTT.

J is TRBJ1-6 and V is TRBV4-1; D may be TRBD1 (6 bases). V was pared by 5 bases and J by 8 bases, with 16 bases between. From germline, CDR1 is MGHRA and CDR2 YSYEKL. The CDR3 loop spans 15 amino acids. CDR3 bases: TGCGCCAGCAGCTATTTACAGGGTAGATATTCACCCCTCCACTTT. Its protein is CASSYLQGRYSPLHF.

This chain connects TRBV30 to TRBJ1-2; 8 nucleotides align to TRBD1. The junction had 4 bases not matched to a gene; V was cut back by 7 bases and J by 0 bases. The CDR3 is 13 amino acids. CDR1 is GTSNPN, CDR2 SVGIG, per germline (reference sequence). DNA for the CDR3: TGTGCCTTGCGGGACAGGACTAACTATGGCTACACCTTC. Translated, it gives CALRDRTNYGYTF.

The rearrangement uses TRBV28 and TRBJ2-7; possibly TRBD2 for D (7 bases). Germline CDR1 and CDR2: MDHEN and SYDVKM. The CDR3 is 14 amino acids. V shed 5 bases and J shed 5 bases, with 16 bases lying between them. As DNA, the CDR3 is TGTGCCAGCAGTCTACAGGGAGGGCCGAACGAGCAGTACTTC. Amino acid sequence: CASSLQGGPNEQYF.

The chain joins TRBV15 to TRBJ1-4; D remains unclear. Trimming removed 6 bases from V and 0 bases from J, with 11 bases in between. Germline CDR1 and CDR2: LNHNV and YYDKDF (reference sequence). This CDR3 contains 15 residues. The CDR3 sequence: CATRRAGSTNEKLFF. The CDR3 bases are TGTGCCACCAGAAGGGCGGGGTCAACTAATGAAAAACTGTTTTTT.

The chain employs TRBV7-2 and TRBJ1-1; 8 bases match TRBD1. The trim removed 5 bases at V and 3 bases at J, leaving 14 bases unmatched. CDR1 SGHTA and CDR2 FQGNSA come from the germline V gene. This CDR3 contains 17 residues. The CDR3 coding sequence is TGTGCCAGCAGCCCCAGGACAGGGCAAGGAGGGTACACTGAAGCTTTCTTT. Its translation: CASSPRTGQGGYTEAFF.

The rearrangement links TRBV19 to TRBJ2-1; D might be TRBD1 (7 bases). CDR1 LNHDA and CDR2 SQIVND come from the germline V gene (reference sequence). V dropped 0 bases and J dropped 2 bases, with 17 bases sitting between them. The CDR3 runs to 18 residues. The CDR3 region is CASSIDSPRGTAYNEQFF. CDR3 sequence (DNA): TGTGCCAGTAGTATAGATTCGCCTCGGGGGACAGCCTACAATGAGCAGTTCTTC.

The CDR3 DNA follows: TGCGCCAGCAGCGAAATCAGGACAGAGGGAGCTTTCTTT. Translation: CASSEIRTEGAFF. The V gene is TRBV10-1, the J gene TRBJ1-1, with D possibly being TRBD1 (6 bases). The ends were cut back, 6 bases at V and 10 bases at J, with 18 bases in the middle. CDR3 size: 13 residues. The germline V gene encodes CDR1 WNHNN and CDR2 SYGVQD (reference sequence).

V and J are TRBV6-2 or TRBV6-3 and TRBJ2-7; 7 bases match TRBD1. The CDR3 runs to 13 residues. The J segment lost 2 bases and the V segment lost 6 bases, leaving 4 bases of the junction unmatched. Germline-derived CDR1 and CDR2 are MNHEY and SVGEGT. The CDR3 bases are TGTGCCAGCAGCTGGGGACAGCCCTACGAGCAGTACTTC. Its translation is CASSWGQPYEQYF.